The 13 T cell receptor beta chains below come from one sample, sequenced in a study of T cells in Graves' hyperthyroidism and ophthalmopathy. Using RNA transcripts as the source, TCR beta CDR3 regions were amplified. In the first-round RT-PCR of the TCR CDR3, the HTBI primer set was used. MiXCR, run by TCRdb on the multiplex PCR reads, gives a single entry per CDR3 protein. This sample has about 580,000 distinct CDR3 sequences, with about half found just once. The sample consisted of peripheral blood or thyroid tissue (not recorded which). The receptors originated from a woman between 18 and 29 years old with Graves' hyperthyroidism.

This clonotype was recorded a few times. Since no conserved phenylalanine or tryptophan closes the CDR3, a read error is the likely cause. The limits of the CDR3 on the DNA are not certain, so only TCRdb's listed CDR3 is given. This chain links TRBV7-6 with TRBJ2-6; the listed D gene, TRBD2, was not tested against the DNA. CDR1 is SGHVS, CDR2 FNYEAQ, per germline. Ends included, the CDR3 has 12 residues. CDR3 residues: CASSLEGLAGAT.

This clonotype was found many times. One end of the junction is discordant with germline, which a read error may explain. The chain joins TRBV12-3 or TRBV12-4 to TRBJ2-7; possibly TRBD2 for D (6 bases). The CDR3 is 13 amino acids. CDR3 amino acids: CASRLAATYEQYF. The CDR3 DNA follows: TGTGCCAGCAGATTAGCGGCTACCTACGAGCAGTACTTC.

This clonotype was seen more than once but under ten times. Since no conserved phenylalanine or tryptophan closes the CDR3, a read error is the likely cause. Because the CDR3's place on the DNA is in doubt, the DNA is left out and the CDR3 is given as listed by TCRdb. The chain joins TRBV7-9 to TRBJ2-2; the table's TRBD1 call for D was not verified on the DNA. The CDR3 contains 8 residues when both ends are counted. In germline, CDR1 is SEHNR, CDR2 FQNEAQ (reference sequence). CDR3 residues: CASSAMDR.

Notes on this clonotype: A much more abundant neighbour one base away suggests this may be a read error. This chain links TRBV12-3 or TRBV12-4 with TRBJ2-7, with TRBD2 matching 11 bases. The CDR3 extends over 15 amino acids. V trimming: 4 bases; J trimming: 3 bases; junction bases outside the gene matches: 5. The CDR3 protein is CASSSTSGGGYEQYF. The CDR3 DNA reads TGTGCCAGCAGTTCAACTAGCGGGGGCGGCTACGAGCAGTACTTC.

The sample holds many counts of this clonotype. The CDR3: CAWTTGVGELFF. DNA of the CDR3: TGTGCCTGGACGACAGGGGTCGGGGAGCTGTTTTTT. The chain joins TRBV30 to TRBJ2-2; 8 bases match TRBD1. From germline, CDR1 is GTSNPN and CDR2 SVGIG (reference sequence). The junction had 2 bases not matched to a gene; V was cut back by 4 bases and J by 7 bases. The CDR3 covers 12 residues.

V and J are TRBV7-9 and TRBJ2-5; maybe TRBD2 (7 bases). Between the trimmed V and J ends, which lost 6 bases and 5 bases, there was a span of 19 bases. CDR1 SEHNR and CDR2 FQNEAQ come from the germline V gene (reference sequence). This CDR3 has 15 residues. The DNA for the CDR3 is TGTGCCAGCAGTTCCCTGGGGGGGCCAGGGGAGACCCAGTACTTC. Encoded protein: CASSSLGGPGETQYF.

This chain links TRBV29-1 with TRBJ1-3; unclear D gene. CDR1 SQVTM and CDR2 ANQGSEA come from the germline V gene. This CDR3 is 13 amino acids long. The V end lost 4 bases, the J end lost 3 bases, and 10 bases lay between the germline ends. CDR3 loop: CSVGEHSGNTIYF. In nucleotides, the CDR3 is TGCAGCGTTGGGGAGCACAGTGGAAACACCATATATTTT.

This clonotype was recorded at least ten times. This chain joins TRBV6-5 and TRBJ2-5; TRBD2 matches at 9 bases. V lost 2 bases and J lost 5; bases outside the gene matches: 9. There are 16 residues in the CDR3. The germline CDR1 and CDR2 sequences are MNHEY and SVGAGI. The CDR3, as DNA: TGTGCCAGCAGTTACGCCGGGACTAGCCCGTCTGAGACCCAGTACTTC. This codes for CASSYAGTSPSETQYF.

The CDR3 nucleotides read TGCAGTGCTAGAGATAGGGGGGGGGAAAGCACAGATACGCAGTATTTT. Its translation: CSARDRGGESTDTQYF. The chain has TRBV20-1 and TRBJ2-3, with TRBD2 as a possible D gene (7 bases). The CDR3 runs 16 residues. In germline, CDR1 is DFQATT, CDR2 SNEGSKA (reference sequence). The V end lost 0 bases, the J end lost 0 bases, and 13 bases lay between the germline ends.

Of note for this clonotype: Relative to the germline gene, one junction end is altered; a read error may explain this. This chain links TRBV11-3 with TRBJ2-5; TRBD1 aligns across 7 bases. Germline V gives CDR1 SGHNT, CDR2 YENEEA. The CDR3 is made up of 15 amino acids. CDR3 in DNA: TGTGCCGGCAGCTCTCGAGATCCGACAGGGGAGACCCAGTACTTC. It is translated as CAGSSRDPTGETQYF.

This chain uses TRBV15 with TRBJ1-6, with 8 bases that match TRBD1. V gave up 4 bases and J gave up 11 bases; unmatched junction bases: 7. The germline gives CDR1 LNHNV, CDR2 YYDKDF (reference sequence). This CDR3 has 14 residues. CDR3 loop: CATSTDRGAPPLHF. CDR3 DNA sequence: TGTGCCACCAGCACAGACAGGGGTGCTCCACCCCTCCACTTT.

The chain joins TRBV10-3 to TRBJ2-1; 8 bases fit TRBD1. CDR3 length equals 14 residues. CDR1 ENHRY and CDR2 SYGVKD come from the germline V gene. Trimming removed 6 bases from V and 9 bases from J; junction bases left unmatched: 10. CDR3 residues: CAIRDQGALTEQFF. CDR3 DNA sequence: TGTGCCATCAGGGACCAGGGGGCGCTTACTGAGCAGTTCTTC.

The J gene is TRBJ1-5, the V gene TRBV5-6; D is possibly TRBD1 (5 bases). V was trimmed by 0 bases and J by 11 bases, leaving 18 bases between them. Germline-derived CDR1 and CDR2 are SGHDT and YYEEEE. This CDR3 region has 15 residues. The CDR3, as DNA: TGTGCCAGCAGCTTGGAGGACACGACCCAAGAGACCCAGCATTTT. This codes for CASSLEDTTQETQHF.